This passage covers 2 T cell receptor beta chains from one sample sequenced in a study of identical twins. TCRdb processed the 5' RACE reads anew with MiXCR; each CDR3 protein has one entry. Among about 520,000 distinct CDR3 sequences listed, roughly 21% were seen once. The same data also went into a second study, on T cells expressing NK-cell markers.

The sequencing input was CD4+ T cells sorted from blood. All receptors derive from a woman under 30 in good health.

This clonotype has a single count. The rearrangement uses TRBV20-1 and TRBJ1-1; D might be TRBD1 (5 bases). The CDR3 contains 12 residues. CDR1 and CDR2 (germline): DFQATT, SNEGSKA (reference sequence). This chain's CDR3 is CRGQTGNTEAFF. The CDR3 bases are TGCAGAGGCCAAACAGGGAACACTGAAGCTTTCTTT.

This clonotype was seen only a few times. V usage is TRBV5-1 and J usage is TRBJ2-5; 8 nucleotides agree with TRBD1. V was pared by 4 bases and J by 6 bases, with 8 bases of the junction left unmatched. The CDR3 has 14 amino acids. Germline CDR1 reads SGHRS; CDR2 reads YFSETQ. The CDR3 sequence is CASSPGQAEKTQYF. For the CDR3, the DNA is TGCGCCAGCAGCCCGGGACAGGCGGAGAAGACCCAGTACTTC. Together with reference TRBV5-1 and TRBJ2-5, the CDR3 gives the full variable domain: KAGVTQTPRYLIKTRGQQVTLSCSPISGHRSVSWYQQTPGQGLQFLFEYFSETQRNKGNFPGRFSGRQFSNSRSEMNVSTLELGDSALYLCASSPGQAEKTQYFGPGTRLLVL.